The clone carrying this T cell receptor beta chain was recorded only once. This specimen comes from a study of blood T cell repertoires in COVID-19. In the authors' methods: Scientists estimated how many nucleated cells there were by amplifying reference gene primers. Profiling relied on immunoSEQ multiplex PCR, and the TCRdb table lists in-frame clones only, not all of them. The V and J calls and clone size come from that table; D and trimming were worked out from the DNA. The table includes 180,000 or so clones, over 70% detected once. This CDR3 has 15 residues. The V and J ends lost 5 bases and 5 bases respectively, with 18 bases between them. The germline V gene has CDR1 LNHDA and CDR2 SQIVND (reference sequence).

The chain couples TRBV19 to TRBJ1-2; TRBD1 might be the D (6 bases). Sequenced: PBMCs or T cells enriched from blood (not recorded which). This TCR derives from a woman between 45 and 65 years old in a cohort exposed to, infected with or recovered from COVID-19 (not recorded which). The CDR3 DNA reads as TGTGCCAGTAGTTTATGGGGGCAGGAGTATTATGGCTACACCTTC. Protein sequence: CASSLWGQEYYGYTF.